The clone carrying this TCR beta chain was observed a handful of times. This sample was included in a study of cytomegalovirus exposure and HLA in healthy donors. V was pared by 0 bases and J by 0 bases, with 7 bases between. The CDR3 is 15 residues long. Looked up from germline, CDR1 is SGHRS and CDR2 is YFSETQ. TCRdb keeps only in-frame clones here, not all; method: immunoSEQ multiplex PCR. This sample has roughly 300,000 clones, with roughly 87% found just once. The material sequenced was PBMCs. The genes are TRBV5-1 and TRBJ1-5; the D is unclear. The sequence was collected from a woman in her twenties or thirties in good health and CMV-seropositive. In nucleotides, the CDR3 is TGCGCCAGCAGCTTGGGTGGGGTTAGCAATCAGCCCCAGCATTTT. It specifies CASSLGGVSNQPQHF.